The 26 T cell receptor beta chains listed next were all sequenced from one sample in a study of read filtering for tumor transcriptome and immune sequencing. From roughly 390 ng of RNA, a library with molecular barcoded alpha/delta and beta/gamma adaptors was made. Each CDR3 protein gets one entry after TCRdb re-called the reads with MiXCR. The sample consists of around 44,000 distinct CDR3 sequences, around 15% of them appearing once. The specimen sequenced was a population of CD138-negative cells sorted from bone marrow. Receptors originate from a donor older than 35 with multiple myeloma.

This clonotype has just a few counts. The rearrangement joins TRBV24-1 to TRBJ2-3, with 8 bases matching TRBD2. Looked up from germline, CDR1 is KGHDR and CDR2 is SFDVKD. The CDR3 extends over 16 amino acids. V trimming: 3 bases; J trimming: 4 bases; junction bases outside the gene matches: 8. The CDR3 is CATSDEVAGSADTQYF. The DNA for the CDR3 is TGTGCCACCAGTGATGAAGTAGCGGGAAGCGCAGATACGCAGTATTTT.

Note on this clonotype: Because the CDR3 is missing its conserved closing phenylalanine or tryptophan, this is likely a read error. Because the CDR3's place on the DNA is in doubt, the DNA is left out and the CDR3 is given as listed by TCRdb. V usage is TRBV29-1 and J usage is TRBJ2-1; the tabulated D call, TRBD1, remains unverified against the DNA. Germline-derived CDR1 and CDR2 are SQVTM and ANQGSEA. The CDR3 is 16 amino acids long, termini counted. The CDR3 spells CSVVRLGAGEYNEQLS.

This clonotype was seen at least ten times. V is TRBV20-1 and J is TRBJ2-1; a possible D gene is TRBD2 (6 bases). The V gene's germline CDR1 is DFQATT and CDR2 SNEGSKA (reference sequence). The V end was cut by 3 bases, the J end by 8 bases, with 17 bases between. CDR3 length: 14 residues. The CDR3 coding sequence is TGCAGTGCTAGGAACGCGGGAAGGGGTGATGAGCAGTTCTTC. This sequence encodes CSARNAGRGDEQFF.

Points on this clonotype: The likely explanation is a read error, given a far larger clone one base away. A read error is likely, as this CDR3 ends without the conserved phenylalanine or tryptophan. The chain joins TRBV5-5 to TRBJ2-1, with TRBD1 matching 11 bases. CDR3 length: 15 amino acids. Germline V gene sequence: CDR1 SGHKS, CDR2 YYEKEE (reference sequence). CDR3 in amino acids: CASSLEGQGVNEQFS. The CDR3, as DNA: TGCGCCAGCAGCTTGGAGGGACAGGGGGTCAATGAGCAGTTCTCC.

This clonotype has a handful of counts. The chain is built from TRBV11-2 and TRBJ2-7; D is unclear. Germline lookup yields CDR1 SGHAT and CDR2 FQNNGV. The CDR3 loop spans 12 amino acids. V gave up 3 bases and J gave up 4 bases, with 7 bases separating them. The CDR3 DNA follows: TGTGCCAGCAGCTTCGATCGGTACGAGCAGTACTTC. This sequence encodes CASSFDRYEQYF. The whole variable domain, filled in from reference TRBV11-2 and TRBJ2-7, reads EAGVAQSPRYKIIEKRQSVAFWCNPISGHATLYWYQQILGQGPKLLIQFQNNGVVDDSQLPKDRFSAERLKGVDSTLKIQPAKLEDSAVYLCASSFDRYEQYFGPGTRLTVT.

This clonotype showed up just a few times. This chain links TRBV28 with TRBJ1-5; TRBD1 matches at 9 bases. CDR1 MDHEN and CDR2 SYDVKM come from the germline V gene. V trimming: 4 bases; J trimming: 0 bases; junction bases outside the gene matches: 4. The CDR3 is 16 amino acids. The CDR3 region has the DNA TGTGCCAGCAGTTCGCCGGGACAGGGTAGCAATCAGCCCCAGCATTTT. Encoded protein: CASSSPGQGSNQPQHF.

This clonotype was recorded many times. The chain couples TRBV5-1 to TRBJ2-1; 9 bases fit TRBD1. Losses at the gene ends were 3 bases for V and 2 bases for J; bases not matched to a gene: 9. The CDR3 runs 17 residues. Germline CDR1 SGHRS, CDR2 YFSETQ. The CDR3 nucleotides read TGCGCCAGCAGCTCCCCACAGGGGGCGGGTCCCTACAATGAGCAGTTCTTC. This codes for CASSSPQGAGPYNEQFF.

This clonotype was seen ten or more times. The chain combines TRBV5-6 with TRBJ2-2; D unresolved. This CDR3 contains 16 residues. V lost 2 bases to trimming and J lost 0 bases, with 11 bases between them. Germline CDR1 reads SGHDT; CDR2 reads YYEEEE. The DNA for the CDR3 is TGTGCCAGCAGCTTCCGGCGAGTGACGAACACCGGGGAGCTGTTTTTT. This encodes CASSFRRVTNTGELFF.

As to this clonotype: This may be a read error, as it is one base from a much larger clone. V usage is TRBV29-1 and J usage is TRBJ2-5; no clear D gene. Trimming removed 4 bases at V and 5 bases at J, with 11 bases between. Germline CDR1 SQVTM, CDR2 ANQGSEA. There are 12 residues in the CDR3. The CDR3 reads CSVVPGKETQYF. In nucleotides, the CDR3 is TGCAGCGTTGTTCCTGGAAAGGAGACCCAGTACTTC.

V usage is TRBV6-6 and J usage is TRBJ1-1; tentatively, D is TRBD1 (5 bases). The V end was cut by 5 bases, the J end by 5 bases, with 12 bases between. Germline-derived CDR1 and CDR2 are MNHNY and SVGAGI (reference sequence). The CDR3 has 13 amino acids. CDR3 nucleotide sequence: TGTGCCAGCAGTCTGGGGGGGTGGACTGAAGCTTTCTTT. It specifies CASSLGGWTEAFF.

This clonotype was seen repeatedly, ten times or more. This chain connects TRBV20-1 to TRBJ2-7; maybe TRBD2 (5 bases). Germline lookup yields CDR1 DFQATT and CDR2 SNEGSKA (reference sequence). The V end was cut by 0 bases, the J end by 6 bases, with 21 bases between. The CDR3 runs 16 residues. The CDR3 sequence: CSARDGVSGSYLEQYF. CDR3 nucleotide sequence: TGCAGTGCTAGAGATGGGGTGAGCGGAAGTTACCTCGAGCAGTACTTC.

Ten or more counts support this clonotype. This rearrangement joins TRBV6-5 to TRBJ2-1; tentative D call: TRBD1 (5 bases). The CDR3 runs to 13 residues. Germline V gene data show CDR1 as MNHEY and CDR2 as SVGAGI. The V end lost 8 bases, the J end lost 6 bases, and 14 bases lay between the germline ends. CDR3 in DNA: TGTGCCAGCGGGCTGGGGCCTATCAATGAGCAGTTCTTC. The encoded protein is CASGLGPINEQFF.

This clonotype was seen ten or more times. CDR3 region: CASSLDRLQPQHF. CDR3 nucleotide sequence: TGTGCCAGCAGCTTGGACAGGCTTCAGCCCCAGCATTTT. This chain uses TRBV5-6 with TRBJ1-5; maybe TRBD1 (5 bases). The CDR3 extends over 13 amino acids. The V and J ends lost 0 bases and 6 bases respectively, with 7 bases between them. Germline assignment: CDR1 SGHDT and CDR2 YYEEEE.

This clonotype was recorded many times. This rearrangement joins TRBV11-2 to TRBJ2-1, with D possibly matching TRBD2 (6 bases). The V end was cut by 2 bases, the J end by 7 bases, with 15 bases between. Germline loops: CDR1 SGHAT, CDR2 FQNNGV. The CDR3 sequence is 15 residues long. The CDR3 DNA is TGTGCCAGCAGCTTACCCGACGGGAGAGGGAATGAGCAGTTCTTC. It translates to CASSLPDGRGNEQFF.

This clonotype was seen only once. The gene calls are TRBV28 and TRBJ2-7, with a weak D call TRBD2 (7 bases). V lost 3 bases to trimming and J lost 9 bases, with 12 bases between them. Per germline, CDR1 MDHEN and CDR2 SYDVKM. The length of the CDR3 is 12 residues. CDR3 in DNA: TGTGCCAGCAGTTTTGCGGGGGCCGGGCAGTACTTC. Residues: CASSFAGAGQYF.

This clonotype was found many times. The V and J genes are TRBV13 and TRBJ2-7; the D gene is possibly TRBD2 (6 bases). Germline CDR1 is PRHDT and CDR2 is FYEKMQ (reference sequence). V was clipped by 4 bases and J by 2 bases, with 18 bases between them. The CDR3 extends over 16 amino acids. CDR3 coding DNA: TGTGCCAGCAGCTCCCAGGTCGGGAGAGGCCCCTACGAGCAGTACTTC. This codes for CASSSQVGRGPYEQYF.

Concerning this clonotype: This likely came from a read error, as a far larger clone is one base away. This sequence joins TRBV7-2 and TRBJ2-6; D unresolved. CDR3 length: 14 amino acids. CDR1 and CDR2 from the germline V gene are SGHTA and FQGNSA. The CDR3 loop is CASILFAGANVLTF. The CDR3 coding sequence is TGTGCCAGCATCTTATTCGCTGGGGCCAACGTCCTGACTTTC.

The sample holds a few counts of this clonotype. A much larger clone is a single base away; this may be a read error. The chain has TRBV7-9 and TRBJ1-1, with 7 nucleotides matching TRBD1. Germline V gene lookup returns CDR1 SEHNR and CDR2 FQNEAQ (reference sequence). The CDR3 is 14 residues long. The CDR3 DNA sequence: TGTGCCAGTGGACAGGAACCCTTGAACACTGGAGCTTTCTTT. Translated: CASGQEPLNTGAFF.

This clonotype was seen repeatedly, ten times or more. The J gene is TRBJ1-2, the V gene TRBV14; possibly TRBD1 for D (5 bases). The germline CDR1 and CDR2 sequences are SGHDN and FVKESK. V lost 1 base to trimming and J lost 0 bases, with 9 bases between them. CDR3 length: 15 residues. DNA for the CDR3: TGTGCCAGCAGCCAAGGGCTGGGGGCTAACTATGGCTACACCTTC. Encoded protein: CASSQGLGANYGYTF.

In regard to this clonotype: One end of the junction fails to match germline, which may point to a read error. The J gene is TRBJ2-1, the V gene TRBV6-6; TRBD1 agrees at 7 bases. Germline V gene lookup returns CDR1 MNHNY and CDR2 SVGAGI (reference sequence). CDR3 size: 17 residues. CDR3 nucleotide sequence: TGTGCCGGCAGCAGGGGGTCAGCGAGGGGGACAATGATTGTGCAGTTCTTC. It yields the protein CAGSRGSARGTMIVQFF.

Notes on this clonotype: One junction end does not reproduce the germline sequence, and a read error may be involved. The V gene is TRBV7-2, the J gene TRBJ2-5; 12 bases map to TRBD2. The CDR3 has 22 amino acids. CDR1 and CDR2 (germline): SGHTA, FQGNSA. CDR3 DNA: TGTGCCAGCAGCCTACTCTCCGCATTGGGACTAGCGGGTGATAATCTCCAAGGGACCCAGTACTTC. This translates into CASSLLSALGLAGDNLQGTQYF.

There are a few counts of this clonotype. A much larger clone differs by one base, so this may be a read error. This sequence joins TRBV7-9 and TRBJ2-7; D is ambiguous. Trimming stripped 2 bases from V and 6 bases from J, with 8 bases between. The germline gives CDR1 SEHNR, CDR2 FQNEAQ (reference sequence). The CDR3 has 12 residues. For the CDR3, the DNA is TGTGCCAGCAGCTTAAGGTTAGTCGAGCAGTACTTC. It codes for CASSLRLVEQYF.

The chain joins TRBV29-1 to TRBJ1-1, with D perhaps TRBD1 (5 bases). CDR3 size: 13 residues. CDR1 SQVTM and CDR2 ANQGSEA come from the germline V gene. Trimming stripped 3 bases from V and 6 bases from J, with 14 bases between. In DNA form, the CDR3 reads TGCAGCGTTGAGGGTAGTTGGGGCGCTGAAGCTTTCTTT. Its translation: CSVEGSWGAEAFF.

In this sample, this clonotype turned up many times. The chain is built from TRBV20-1 and TRBJ2-1; D perhaps matches TRBD2 (5 bases). Trimming pared 5 bases from V and 0 bases from J, leaving 11 bases between. CDR3 length equals 14 residues. The germline gives CDR1 DFQATT, CDR2 SNEGSKA (reference sequence). The CDR3 here is CSAYSVSSYNEQFF. Here the CDR3 DNA reads TGCAGTGCTTATAGCGTAAGCTCCTACAATGAGCAGTTCTTC.

Comments on this clonotype: A read error is possible here, since a much larger clone lies one base away. This likely comes from a read error, as the CDR3 has no conserved phenylalanine or tryptophan at its end. It is unclear where the CDR3 begins or ends on the DNA, so no DNA is shown, and the CDR3 is as TCRdb lists it. The chain couples TRBV21-1 to TRBJ1-5; TRBD1 was called by the table and not checked on the DNA. TRBV21-1 is a listed pseudogene. Including both end residues, the CDR3 is 19 amino acids long. The CDR3 sequence: CASSKVGAVYTRTRQPQHL.

This clonotype occurred a few times. V usage is TRBV7-9 and J usage is TRBJ2-1, with 8 bases matching TRBD2. This CDR3 region has 15 residues. With 11 bases clipped from V and 7 bases from J, the junction kept 16 bases outside the gene matches. CDR1 and CDR2 (germline): SEHNR, FQNEAQ (reference sequence). This chain's CDR3 is CAHLGLAKTGNEQFF. CDR3 DNA sequence: TGTGCCCACCTAGGACTAGCCAAAACGGGGAATGAGCAGTTCTTC.